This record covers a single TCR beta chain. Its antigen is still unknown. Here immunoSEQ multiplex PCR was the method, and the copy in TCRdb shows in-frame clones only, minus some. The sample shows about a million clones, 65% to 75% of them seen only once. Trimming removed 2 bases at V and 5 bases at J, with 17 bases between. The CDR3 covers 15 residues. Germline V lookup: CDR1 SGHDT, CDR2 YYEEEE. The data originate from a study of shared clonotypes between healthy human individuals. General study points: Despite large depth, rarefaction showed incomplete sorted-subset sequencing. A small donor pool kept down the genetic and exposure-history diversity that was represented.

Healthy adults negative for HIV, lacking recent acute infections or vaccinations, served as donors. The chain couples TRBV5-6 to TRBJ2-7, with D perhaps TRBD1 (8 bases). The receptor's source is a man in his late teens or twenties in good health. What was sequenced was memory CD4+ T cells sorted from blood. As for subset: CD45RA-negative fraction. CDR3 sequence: CASSLQGGLVDEQYF. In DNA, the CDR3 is TGTGCCAGCAGCTTACAGGGGGGGCTAGTTGACGAGCAGTACTTC.